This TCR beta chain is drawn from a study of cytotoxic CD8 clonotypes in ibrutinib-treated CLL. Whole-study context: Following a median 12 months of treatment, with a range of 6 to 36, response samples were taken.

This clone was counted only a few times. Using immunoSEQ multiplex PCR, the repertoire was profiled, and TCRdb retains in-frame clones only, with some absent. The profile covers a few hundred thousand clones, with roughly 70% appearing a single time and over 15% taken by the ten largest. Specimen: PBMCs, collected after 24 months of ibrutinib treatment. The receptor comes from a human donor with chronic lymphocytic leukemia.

CDR3 region: CASSPKTGLFTEAFF. The CDR3 coding sequence is TGTGCCAGCAGTCCTAAGACAGGGTTATTCACTGAAGCTTTCTTT. V and J are TRBV27 and TRBJ1-1; 7 nucleotides match TRBD1. Per germline, CDR1 MNHEY and CDR2 SMNVEV (reference sequence). This CDR3 comprises 15 residues. The ends lost 5 bases at V and 4 bases at J; junction bases unmatched: 10.